A single sample is the source of the 23 T cell receptor beta chains below, sequenced in a study of blood T cell repertoires in COVID-19. TCRdb's copy holds only in-frame clones and misses some; the assay was immunoSEQ multiplex PCR. The table records about 58,000 clones, around 90% of them present only once. Material for sequencing was peripheral blood. Receptor source: a man aged 55 to 70 with active COVID-19.

This chain joins TRBV5-1 and TRBJ2-1, with TRBD2 identical over 7 bases. V was pared by 4 bases and J by 0 bases, with 4 bases of the junction left unmatched. The CDR3 runs to 15 residues. CDR1 is SGHRS, CDR2 YFSETQ, per germline. The CDR3 spells CASSPGGSSYNEQFF. In nucleotides, the CDR3 is TGCGCCAGCAGCCCGGGCGGGAGCTCCTACAATGAGCAGTTCTTC. The full variable domain, its missing parts supplied by reference TRBV5-1 and TRBJ2-1, is KAGVTQTPRYLIKTRGQQVTLSCSPISGHRSVSWYQQTPGQGLQFLFEYFSETQRNKGNFPGRFSGRQFSNSRSEMNVSTLELGDSALYLCASSPGGSSYNEQFFGPGTRLTVL.

A single count supports this clone. This chain uses TRBV5-1 with TRBJ2-3; no definite D call. The germline V gene encodes CDR1 SGHRS and CDR2 YFSETQ. Between the trimmed V and J ends, which lost 2 bases and 4 bases, there was a span of 11 bases. The length of the CDR3 is 14 residues. The CDR3 here is CASSLDFQPDTQYF. CDR3 coding DNA: TGCGCCAGCAGCTTAGACTTCCAGCCAGATACGCAGTATTTT.

This rearrangement joins TRBV11-2 to TRBJ1-1, with TRBD1 as a possible D gene (5 bases). Germline lookup yields CDR1 SGHAT and CDR2 FQNNGV. The CDR3 runs to 16 residues. With 2 bases removed from V and 7 bases from J, the gap between germline ends came to 20 bases. The CDR3 here is CASSLPFRRGSNEAFF. The DNA of the CDR3 is TGTGCCAGCAGCTTACCCTTCCGAAGGGGTTCGAATGAAGCTTTCTTT.

The J gene is TRBJ1-2, the V gene TRBV7-9; D perhaps matches TRBD1 (5 bases). Looked up from germline, CDR1 is SEHNR and CDR2 is FQNEAQ (reference sequence). There are 14 residues in the CDR3. Deletions cut 1 base from V and 8 bases from J, with 14 bases between. CDR3 protein: CASSLVRQPWGYTF. CDR3 nucleotide sequence: TGTGCCAGCAGCTTAGTTCGACAGCCTTGGGGCTACACCTTC.

The J gene is TRBJ1-1, the V gene TRBV5-1; perhaps TRBD1 as D (5 bases). V shed 5 bases and J shed 4 bases, with 6 bases lying between them. From germline, CDR1 is SGHRS and CDR2 YFSETQ. CDR3 length equals 11 residues. In nucleotides, the CDR3 is TGCGCCAGCAGAGGGGTCACTGAAGCTTTCTTT. The encoded protein is CASRGVTEAFF.

The chain combines TRBV5-1 with TRBJ2-3; D remains unclear. V lost 4 bases to trimming and J lost 4 bases, with 13 bases between them. Germline V gives CDR1 SGHRS, CDR2 YFSETQ. This CDR3 comprises 14 residues. Here the CDR3 reads CASSLPSAPDTQYF. The CDR3 DNA reads TGCGCCAGCAGCCTCCCGAGCGCGCCAGATACGCAGTATTTT.

J is TRBJ2-7 and V is TRBV19, with a weak D call TRBD2 (6 bases). CDR1 and CDR2 (germline): LNHDA, SQIVND (reference sequence). The CDR3 runs 15 residues. Trimming left V 3 bases short and J 3 bases short, with 15 bases between. The CDR3 is CASSIVGTGVYEQYF. DNA of the CDR3: TGTGCCAGTAGTATCGTAGGCACGGGAGTCTACGAGCAGTACTTC.

The V call is TRBV27, the J call TRBJ2-1; D is perhaps TRBD2 (7 bases). Looked up from germline, CDR1 is MNHEY and CDR2 is SMNVEV (reference sequence). This CDR3 region has 14 residues. The V gene lost 7 bases and the J gene lost 7 bases, with 17 bases spanning the gap. CDR3 sequence: CASIPAGTGNEQFF. The CDR3 region has the DNA TGTGCCAGCATTCCAGCGGGAACAGGGAATGAGCAGTTCTTC.

J is TRBJ1-2 and V is TRBV28; 10 bases fit TRBD1. J was trimmed by 13 bases and V by 5 bases; bases with no gene match: 13. Germline loops: CDR1 MDHEN, CDR2 SYDVKM. This CDR3 has 14 residues. The CDR3 DNA reads as TGTGCCAGCAGTCTCACCCGGGACAGGGGTGGGGGCACCTTC. This sequence encodes CASSLTRDRGGGTF.

The chain couples TRBV15 to TRBJ2-5; TRBD2 agrees at 9 bases. Trimming cost V 1 base and J 2 bases; bases outside gene matches: 8. The CDR3 covers 17 residues. Germline CDR1 reads LNHNV; CDR2 reads YYDKDF (reference sequence). The chain's CDR3 is CATSRAGLAGPQETQYF. CDR3 DNA sequence: TGTGCCACCAGCAGAGCAGGGCTAGCGGGGCCTCAAGAGACCCAGTACTTC.

This clone came up a few times. This chain connects TRBV9 to TRBJ1-2; D possibly corresponds to TRBD1 (6 bases). Germline V gene sequence: CDR1 SGDLS, CDR2 YYNGEE. The CDR3 sequence is 14 residues long. Trimming removed 4 bases from V and 3 bases from J, with 13 bases in between. For the CDR3, the DNA is TGTGCCAGCAGCTTTACAGGGAGAGACTATGGCTACACCTTC. This encodes CASSFTGRDYGYTF. The variable domain in full, with the rest retrieved from reference TRBV9 and TRBJ1-2, is DSGVTQTPKHLITATGQRVTLRCSPRSGDLSVYWYQQSLDQGLQFLIQYYNGEERAKGNILERFSAQQFPDLHSELNLSSLELGDSALYFCASSFTGRDYGYTFGSGTRLTVV.

This chain connects TRBV2 to TRBJ2-1; 10 bases are shared with TRBD2. There are 15 residues in the CDR3. In germline, CDR1 is SNHLY, CDR2 FYNNEI. Losses at the gene ends were 8 bases for V and 9 bases for J; bases not matched to a gene: 13. The CDR3 reads CASRESAGGPAEQFF. Written as DNA, the CDR3 is TGTGCCAGCCGAGAATCAGCGGGAGGGCCTGCTGAGCAGTTCTTC.

The chain recombines TRBV7-9 with TRBJ1-5, with TRBD1 as a possible D gene (5 bases). Germline loops: CDR1 SEHNR, CDR2 FQNEAQ (reference sequence). This CDR3 comprises 13 residues. Between the trimmed V and J ends, which lost 5 bases and 5 bases, there was a span of 10 bases. CDR3 sequence: CASSPQGDQPQHF. Here the CDR3 DNA reads TGTGCCAGCAGCCCACAAGGGGATCAGCCCCAGCATTTT.

The V call is TRBV18, the J call TRBJ2-4, with a weak D call TRBD2 (5 bases). V dropped 0 bases and J dropped 0 bases, with 9 bases sitting between them. Germline CDR1 is KGHSH and CDR2 is LQKENI. This CDR3 comprises 16 residues. The CDR3 DNA reads as TGTGCCAGCTCACCACCTGGGAGAGTAGCCAAAAACATTCAGTACTTC. It translates to CASSPPGRVAKNIQYF.

V gene TRBV2 combines with J gene TRBJ2-6; TRBD1 agrees at 7 bases. This CDR3 contains 17 residues. J was trimmed by 0 bases and V by 6 bases; bases with no gene match: 8. Germline CDR1 is SNHLY and CDR2 is FYNNEI. CDR3 nucleotides: TGTGCCAGCAGCCTCCGGGACAGTCGCTCTGGGGCCAACGTCCTGACTTTC. It yields the protein CASSLRDSRSGANVLTF. The complete variable domain, with remaining parts taken from reference TRBV2 and TRBJ2-6, reads EPEVTQTPSHQVTQMGQEVILRCVPISNHLYFYWYRQILGQKVEFLVSFYNNEISEKSEIFDDQFSVERPDGSNFTLKIRSTKLEDSAMYFCASSLRDSRSGANVLTFGAGSRLTVL.

The chain joins TRBV4-1 to TRBJ1-2, with 7 positions matching TRBD1. The CDR3 has 14 residues. CDR1 is MGHRA, CDR2 YSYEKL, per germline. V lost 0 bases to trimming and J lost 8 bases; unmatched junction nucleotides: 6. The CDR3, as DNA: TGCGCCAGCAGCCAAGATCTGACAGGGTTCGGCTACACCTTC. Its protein is CASSQDLTGFGYTF.

This sequence joins TRBV6-1 and TRBJ1-1; the match to TRBD1 covers 8 bases. CDR3 size: 15 residues. Trimming at V came to 0 bases and at J to 11 bases, leaving 11 bases not matched to a gene. The V gene's germline CDR1 is MNHNS and CDR2 SASEGT. The CDR3 here is CASSEALRQGNGAFF. The DNA for the CDR3 is TGTGCCAGCAGTGAAGCGTTAAGACAGGGGAACGGCGCTTTCTTT.

The genes are TRBV7-2 and TRBJ1-4; D is possibly TRBD1 (5 bases). V lost 1 base and J 4 bases, leaving 7 bases between the germline ends. The CDR3 extends over 14 amino acids. From germline, CDR1 is SGHTA and CDR2 FQGNSA. CDR3: CASSLDRNNEKLFF. Written as DNA, the CDR3 is TGTGCCAGCAGCTTAGACAGGAATAATGAAAAACTGTTTTTT.

The V call is TRBV6-5, the J call TRBJ2-7; 8 bases are shared with TRBD2. Germline V gives CDR1 MNHEY, CDR2 SVGAGI. CDR3 length: 13 amino acids. The ends lost 8 bases at V and 3 bases at J; junction bases unmatched: 6. CDR3 region: CASRGGFNYEQYF. The CDR3 nucleotides are TGTGCCAGCCGGGGGGGGTTCAACTACGAGCAGTACTTC.

The count of this clone is one. V usage is TRBV28 and J usage is TRBJ1-5; 10 nucleotides agree with TRBD1. Trimming took 5 bases from V and 1 from J; bases not matched to a gene: 5. This CDR3 comprises 16 residues. Germline V gene sequence: CDR1 MDHEN, CDR2 SYDVKM. CDR3 DNA sequence: TGTGCCAGCAGTCCCAGGACAGGGGGGAGCAATCAGCCCCAGCATTTT. The encoded protein is CASSPRTGGSNQPQHF.

This chain uses TRBV5-1 with TRBJ2-5, with no clear D. This CDR3 contains 12 residues. Trimming cost V 5 bases and J 4 bases, with 9 bases left between them. CDR1 SGHRS and CDR2 YFSETQ come from the germline V gene. The CDR3 reads CASSARSETQYF. The CDR3 DNA reads TGCGCCAGCAGTGCCAGGTCAGAGACCCAGTACTTC.

The rearrangement uses TRBV19 and TRBJ2-1, with 7 bases identical to TRBD1. This CDR3 has 15 residues. The V gene end was trimmed by 4 bases and the J gene end by 5 bases; junction bases not matched to a gene: 8. Germline V CDR1 and CDR2: LNHDA, SQIVND (reference sequence). The CDR3 DNA reads TGTGCCAGTAGTACCGACAGGGTGGGAAACAATGAGCAGTTCTTC. Protein: CASSTDRVGNNEQFF.

V gene TRBV7-8 combines with J gene TRBJ2-1; 12 bases fit TRBD2. From germline, CDR1 is SGHVS and CDR2 FQNEAQ. The CDR3 spans 22 residues. V dropped 3 bases and J dropped 0; count of bases not matched to a gene: 18. CDR3 loop: CASSLEPRTGLAGLSSYNEQFF. The CDR3 DNA reads TGTGCCAGCAGCTTGGAGCCCCGGACTGGACTAGCGGGGCTTAGCTCCTACAATGAGCAGTTCTTC.